The rows below give T cell receptor beta chains drawn from one sample of a study of shared clonotypes between healthy human individuals. Assay: immunoSEQ multiplex PCR; the TCRdb copy retains only in-frame clones and omits some. Of millions of clones listed, 93% are singletons. The specimen sequenced was naive CD4+ T cells from PBMCs. These receptors were taken from a man aged 18-30 years in good health. Some clones in this sample may be carry-over from other donors' samples. Both conserved end residues are part of each CDR3. The order of the fields is V gene, clone size, D gene, J gene, CDR3 DNA, CDR3 protein. D genes are given only for firm matches. Rows may omit the clone size; those that give it use once, few, many or a size class.

TRBV6-1	.	.	TRBJ1-2	TGTGCCAGCACCCGGACAGTAAACTATGGCTACACCTTC	CASTRTVNYGYTF
TRBV7-2	.	.	TRBJ2-7	TGTGCCAGCAGCTTCCAAATCGGTAGCTCCTACGAGCAGTACTTC	CASSFQIGSSYEQYF
TRBV18	.	TRBD1	TRBJ1-1	TGTGCCAGCTCACCTCAAACAGGGGTGGGAACTGAAGCTTTCTTT	CASSPQTGVGTEAFF
TRBV25-1	.	TRBD1	TRBJ2-7	TGTGCCAGCAGCAACCGGGACAGCGATTTGGGGGAGCAGTACTTC	CASSNRDSDLGEQYF
TRBV28	.	.	TRBJ1-5	TGTGCCAGCAGTTTAGTGAGGGATAATCAGCCCCAGCATTTT	CASSLVRDNQPQHF
TRBV29-1	once	.	TRBJ2-3	TGCAGCGTTGCGAGCCGGGACTGGGGAGCCACAGATACGCAGTATTTT	CSVASRDWGATDTQYF
TRBV28	once	TRBD1	TRBJ1-5	TGTGCCAGCAGTCTTCCGGGGACAGGGACCGGGGGCAATCAGCCCCAGCATTTT	CASSLPGTGTGGNQPQHF
TRBV9	.	TRBD2	TRBJ2-7	TGTGCCAGCAGCGCCGGGACTAGCGGGAGTATTAGTGTGCAGTACTTC	CASSAGTSGSISVQYF
TRBV7-8	.	.	TRBJ1-5	TGTGCCAGCAGCTTTCAGGGGACCAGCAATCAGCCCCAGCATTTT	CASSFQGTSNQPQHF
TRBV30	.	TRBD2	TRBJ2-3	TGTGCCTGGAGCGACGGGACTAGCGGAATCACAGATACGCAGTATTTT	CAWSDGTSGITDTQYF
TRBV4-1	.	TRBD1	TRBJ2-7	TGCGCCAGCAGCCAAGATAAAGCAGGGGGCTCCTACGAGCAGTACTTC	CASSQDKAGGSYEQYF
TRBV30	.	.	TRBJ2-7	TGTGCCTCTCTCCGGCGAGCCCATCTGGCGCTTTACGAGCAGTACTTC	CASLRRAHLALYEQYF
TRBV23-1	.	.	TRBJ2-5	TGCGCCAGCAGTCAAACCCAGCGCGAGACCCAGTACTTC	CASSQTQRETQYF
TRBV11-2	.	.	TRBJ2-7	TGTGCCAGCAGCTTAGTGGCGGGGAAAGGCTCCGAGCAGTACTTC	CASSLVAGKGSEQYF
TRBV2	.	TRBD2	TRBJ2-6	TGTGCCAGCACCCCGGGGGGGGGAAGCCTCCCTTCTGGGGCCAACGTCCTGACTTTC	CASTPGGGSLPSGANVLTF
TRBV5-4	.	.	TRBJ2-1	TGTGCCAGCAGCACTAGGAACAATGAGCAGTTCTTC	CASSTRNNEQFF
TRBV12-2	once	.	TRBJ2-3	TGTGCAAGTCGCTTAGGCGTCGATACGCAGTATTTT	CASRLGVDTQYF
TRBV5-1	.	TRBD1	TRBJ1-1	TGCGCCAGCAGCTCCCGACCTCGGGACAGAACCTACATGAACACTGAAGCTTTCTTT	CASSSRPRDRTYMNTEAFF
TRBV18	.	.	TRBJ1-4	TGTGCCAGCTCACCACAGTTGCTCGGACAGTATAATGAAAAACTGTTTTTT	CASSPQLLGQYNEKLFF
TRBV5-1	.	.	TRBJ2-5	TGCGCCAGCAGCTTGGACAGGTTGGAGACCCAGTACTTC	CASSLDRLETQYF
TRBV18	.	TRBD1	TRBJ1-2	TGTGCCAGCTCAGCGACTCCAGGGGGCCAGAACTATGGCTACACCTTC	CASSATPGGQNYGYTF
TRBV9	.	.	TRBJ2-1	TGTGCCAGCAGCGTAGCTCCCCAGTCCAATGAGCAGTTCTTC	CASSVAPQSNEQFF
TRBV7-3	.	.	TRBJ2-2	TGTGCCAGCAGCTTAAGTTCGGCCCTCCCCGGGGAGCTGTTTTTT	CASSLSSALPGELFF
TRBV25-1	.	.	TRBJ2-5	TGTGCCAGCAGTGTAGACATGGGGCGAGAGACCCAGTACTTC	CASSVDMGRETQYF
TRBV5-4	.	TRBD2	TRBJ2-5	TGTGCCAGCAGCCCGGGACTAGCGGGAGTGGGAGAGACCCAGTACTTC	CASSPGLAGVGETQYF
TRBV27	.	.	TRBJ2-7	TGTGCCAGCAGTTTCCTCGGGACCTACGAGCAGTACTTC	CASSFLGTYEQYF
TRBV5-4	few	.	TRBJ1-2	TGTGCCAGCAGCTTGAGGGCAGGGAAAGTGGACTACACCTTC	CASSLRAGKVDYTF